These 18 T cell receptor beta chains came from one sample sequenced in a study of T-cell reconstitution after alpha-beta-depleted transplantation in children. Unique molecular identifiers were used in preparing the TCRbeta library. In TCRdb, the PCR reads were re-called with MiXCR into one record per CDR3 protein. This sample yields 450,000 to 600,000 distinct CDR3 sequences, of which around 19% are seen a single time; 3.3% belongs to the top ten. The sample was PBMCs from the stem cell graft donor, taken from the stem cell graft. The receptors derive from a human donor who donated a stem cell graft to a child with acute lymphoblastic leukemia.

This clonotype was counted only a few times. The rearrangement joins TRBV20-1 to TRBJ2-1; 8 bases are shared with TRBD2. With 3 bases clipped from V and 7 bases from J, the junction kept 5 bases outside the gene matches. The CDR3 totals 13 residues. Germline V lookup: CDR1 DFQATT, CDR2 SNEGSKA (reference sequence). The CDR3 is CSASGRAHNEQFF. CDR3 sequence (DNA): TGCAGTGCTAGCGGGAGGGCCCATAATGAGCAGTTCTTC.

The chain employs TRBV2 and TRBJ2-1; 9 bases match TRBD2. The V and J ends lost 6 bases and 4 bases, in that order; junction bases with no gene match: 4. This CDR3 is built from 14 residues. CDR1 SNHLY and CDR2 FYNNEI come from the germline V gene. The CDR3 sequence is CASRTSGLYNEQFF. As DNA, the CDR3 is TGTGCCAGCAGGACTAGCGGTCTATACAATGAGCAGTTCTTC.

This clonotype was detected ten times or more. CDR3 loop: CASSRDRGPYEQYF. The CDR3, as DNA: TGCGCCAGCAGCCGGGACAGGGGGCCCTACGAGCAGTACTTC. The chain carries TRBV5-1 and TRBJ2-7, with 12 bases lining up with TRBD1. This CDR3 contains 14 residues. With 4 bases clipped from V and 2 bases from J, the junction kept 1 base outside the gene matches. CDR1 is SGHRS, CDR2 YFSETQ, per germline.

J is TRBJ1-1 and V is TRBV29-1; D remains unclear. The CDR3 spans 13 residues. The V gene's germline CDR1 is SQVTM and CDR2 ANQGSEA. Trimming stripped 4 bases from V and 4 bases from J, with 13 bases between. Here the CDR3 reads CSVARGDVTEAFF. The CDR3 DNA reads as TGCAGCGTTGCGCGGGGAGATGTCACTGAAGCTTTCTTT. Full variable domain (rest looked up from reference TRBV29-1 and TRBJ1-1): SAVISQKPSRDICQRGTSLTIQCQVDSQVTMMFWYRQQPGQSLTLIATANQGSEATYESGFVIDKFPISRPNLTFSTLTVSNMSPEDSSIYLCSVARGDVTEAFFGQGTRLTVV.

The gene calls are TRBV6-1 and TRBJ2-7; TRBD2 agrees at 14 bases. CDR1 is MNHNS, CDR2 SASEGT, per germline. This CDR3 is 15 amino acids long. V was pared by 5 bases and J by 7 bases, with 7 bases of the junction left unmatched. The CDR3 loop reads CASSQGTSGRAEQYF. The DNA of the CDR3 is TGTGCCAGCAGTCAGGGGACTAGCGGGAGAGCGGAGCAGTACTTC.

In its sample, this clonotype was seen a few times. V gene TRBV11-2 combines with J gene TRBJ1-1, with D perhaps TRBD1 (5 bases). Germline values: CDR1 SGHAT, CDR2 FQNNGV. The CDR3 is 12 amino acids. Between the trimmed V and J ends, which lost 4 bases and 7 bases, there was a span of 10 bases. The CDR3 DNA is TGTGCCAGCAGCTCCCTTACAGGTGAAGCTTTCTTT. Amino acid sequence: CASSSLTGEAFF.

The chain couples TRBV20-1 to TRBJ1-1; D is unresolved. Trimming stripped 3 bases from V and 7 bases from J, with 6 bases between. The CDR3 totals 10 residues. Germline CDR1 DFQATT, CDR2 SNEGSKA (reference sequence). The CDR3 here is CSARRNEAFF. In nucleotides, the CDR3 is TGCAGTGCTAGGCGCAATGAAGCTTTCTTT.

The chain recombines TRBV24-1 with TRBJ2-2; D not resolved. CDR3 length equals 15 residues. Germline CDR1 reads KGHDR; CDR2 reads SFDVKD. With 5 bases removed from V and 1 base from J, the gap between germline ends came to 10 bases. In DNA form, the CDR3 reads TGTGCCACCAGTGGCAACACTGGGAACACCGGGGAGCTGTTTTTT. This encodes CATSGNTGNTGELFF.

The CDR3 here is CASSVAGMGNEQFF. Written as DNA, the CDR3 is TGTGCCAGCAGCGTAGCGGGAATGGGGAATGAGCAGTTCTTC. This sequence joins TRBV9 and TRBJ2-1, with D perhaps TRBD2 (5 bases). Germline lookup yields CDR1 SGDLS and CDR2 YYNGEE. The CDR3 loop spans 14 amino acids. V was trimmed by 0 bases and J by 7 bases, leaving 11 bases between them.

In this sample, this clonotype turned up many times. The V gene is TRBV5-1, the J gene TRBJ2-1; perhaps TRBD1 as D (5 bases). V lost 3 bases and J 4 bases, leaving 8 bases between the germline ends. Per germline, CDR1 SGHRS and CDR2 YFSETQ. CDR3 length: 13 residues. CDR3 bases: TGCGCCAGCAGCTCGACAGTTTACAATGAGCAGTTCTTC. This translates into CASSSTVYNEQFF.

In its sample, this clonotype was seen a few times. The genes are TRBV20-1 and TRBJ2-7; the D gene could be TRBD1 or TRBD2 (5 bases each). V dropped 6 bases and J dropped 2 bases, with 11 bases sitting between them. This CDR3 comprises 12 residues. In germline, CDR1 is DFQATT, CDR2 SNEGSKA (reference sequence). As DNA, the CDR3 is TGCAGTGCGGGGGAATGGACCTACGAGCAGTACTTC. The encoded protein is CSAGEWTYEQYF.

This clonotype was seen a handful of times. At one end the junction does not follow the germline gene, possibly because of a read error. The chain couples TRBV19 to TRBJ2-7; D is ambiguous. The CDR3 is 13 residues long. Per germline, CDR1 LNHDA and CDR2 SQIVND (reference sequence). CDR3 nucleotides: TGTGCCAGTAGTATGGGCCAGATCGACGAGCAGTACTTT. Its protein is CASSMGQIDEQYF.

This clonotype was seen more than once but under ten times. The CDR3 region has the DNA TGCGCCAGCAGCCAAGGGGCGTTGACAGATACGCAGTATTTT. This codes for CASSQGALTDTQYF. This rearrangement joins TRBV5-1 to TRBJ2-3, with D perhaps matching TRBD1 (5 bases). V lost 4 bases to trimming and J lost 3 bases, with 12 bases between them. Germline V gives CDR1 SGHRS, CDR2 YFSETQ. The length of the CDR3 is 14 residues.

This chain links TRBV15 with TRBJ1-2; 9 bases are a match to TRBD1. The germline V gene has CDR1 LNHNV and CDR2 YYDKDF (reference sequence). V shed 6 bases, J shed 5 bases, and the junction held 7 bases outside the gene matches. This CDR3 spans 14 amino acids. The CDR3 reads CATSAGQGTYGYTF. In nucleotides, the CDR3 is TGTGCCACCAGTGCTGGACAGGGGACTTATGGCTACACCTTC.

The chain recombines TRBV20-1 with TRBJ2-7, with 9 bases identical to TRBD2. V trimming: 4 bases; J trimming: 4 bases; junction bases outside the gene matches: 5. The germline gives CDR1 DFQATT, CDR2 SNEGSKA (reference sequence). This CDR3 is 13 amino acids long. The CDR3, as DNA: TGCAGTGCTACAAGGACTAGCGCATACGAGCAGTACTTC. The encoded protein is CSATRTSAYEQYF.

This clonotype was detected a few times. CDR3: CASRQGWETQYF. CDR3 DNA sequence: TGCGCCAGCAGACAGGGCTGGGAGACCCAGTACTTC. V and J are TRBV10-2 and TRBJ2-5; D possibly corresponds to TRBD1 (6 bases). Looked up from germline, CDR1 is WSHSY and CDR2 is SAAADI. The germline V and J ends were trimmed by 6 bases and 5 bases, with 10 bases remaining between them. The CDR3 extends over 12 amino acids.

This clonotype was seen a handful of times. This chain links TRBV29-1 with TRBJ2-4; possible D gene TRBD1, 5 bases. Trimming left V 5 bases short and J 8 bases short, with 19 bases between. Germline V CDR1 and CDR2: SQVTM, ANQGSEA. This CDR3 has 14 amino acids. The chain's CDR3 is CSVQQEFVWDIQYF. The CDR3 coding sequence is TGCAGCGTTCAACAGGAATTTGTGTGGGACATTCAGTACTTC.

The chain employs TRBV27 and TRBJ2-7, with 8 bases lining up with TRBD2. After removal of 4 bases from V and 3 bases from J, the junction contained 5 bases not matched to a gene. Germline CDR1 and CDR2: MNHEY and SMNVEV (reference sequence). The CDR3 contains 14 residues. CDR3 in DNA: TGTGCCAGCAGTTCGGGGACTAGTTACTACGAGCAGTACTTC. It codes for CASSSGTSYYEQYF.